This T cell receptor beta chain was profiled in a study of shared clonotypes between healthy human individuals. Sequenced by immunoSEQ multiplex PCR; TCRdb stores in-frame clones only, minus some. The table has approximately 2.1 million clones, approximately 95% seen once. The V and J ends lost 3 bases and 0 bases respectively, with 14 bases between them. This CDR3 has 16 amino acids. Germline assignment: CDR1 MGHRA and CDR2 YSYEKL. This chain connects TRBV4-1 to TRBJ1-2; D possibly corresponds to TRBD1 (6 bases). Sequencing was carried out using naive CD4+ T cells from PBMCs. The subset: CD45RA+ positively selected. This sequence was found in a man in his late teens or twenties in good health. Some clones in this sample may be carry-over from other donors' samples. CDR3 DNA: TGCGCCAGCAGCCAGAGCGCAGGGGTAGCTAACTATGGCTACACCTTC. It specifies CASSQSAGVANYGYTF.